The subject of this entry is one T cell receptor beta chain. Produced via immunoSEQ multiplex PCR; TCRdb's table is partial and in-frame only. The sample gives about 180,000 clones, roughly four fifths of which show up once; 5.5% to 7.5% is in the top ten. The entry originates in a study of blood T cell repertoires in COVID-19. For the study at large: The United States, Italy and Spain were the sources of the acute and convalescent COVID-19 samples.

The CDR3 has 16 amino acids. Trimming removed 1 base from V and 3 bases from J, with 16 bases in between. Germline values: CDR1 SGHDT, CDR2 YYEEEE. Sequencing used peripheral blood. The rearrangement uses TRBV5-6 and TRBJ2-5; a possible D gene is TRBD1 (5 bases). This TCR came from a human donor in a cohort sampled during active COVID-19. CDR3 sequence (DNA): TGTGCCAGCAGCTTGTACGCTGAGACAGCAAAAGAGACCCAGTACTTC. It yields the protein CASSLYAETAKETQYF.